This is a list of T cell receptor beta chains from one sample in a study of blood T cell repertoires in COVID-19. Sequencing used immunoSEQ multiplex PCR; TCRdb keeps in-frame clones, though not all of them. The table records 55,000 to 70,000 clones, roughly 92% of them present only once. Material for sequencing was peripheral blood. These receptor sequences come from a human donor in a cohort sampled during active COVID-19. Each CDR3 is given without its conserved first and last residue. Each record gives: V gene, J gene, D gene, CDR3 protein. D genes are given only for firm matches.

>TRBV29-1|TRBJ1-2|.
SSGVGAGYT
>TRBV5-6|TRBJ1-2|.
ASSLGEAGAIYGYT
>TRBV5-1|TRBJ1-1|TRBD1
ASRKGTVNTEAF
>TRBV3-1/TRBV3-2|TRBJ2-1|TRBD2
ASSQVQRGGEQF
>TRBV7-9|TRBJ2-7|.
ASSLVSPRAGEQY
>TRBV6-5|TRBJ2-7|.
ASGRTPVYEQY
>TRBV28|TRBJ2-6|.
ASSPRGDYSGANVLT
>TRBV9|TRBJ1-2|TRBD1
ASGTGVDGYT
>TRBV19|TRBJ2-3|.
ASSWTFGGPDTQY
>TRBV2|TRBJ1-4|TRBD1
ASSETGVDRGKLF
>TRBV5-1|TRBJ1-2|TRBD1
ASGQGTGGGYT
>TRBV19|TRBJ2-3|TRBD2
ASSVTSGGATTQY
>TRBV6-6|TRBJ1-1|.
ASSLTATEAF
>TRBV25-1|TRBJ2-7|TRBD2
ASSGQLAGRNEQY
>TRBV2|TRBJ2-7|.
ASGGMLLSGEQY
>TRBV9|TRBJ2-2|.
ASSVGEELF
>TRBV3-1/TRBV3-2|TRBJ2-1|.
ASSQDPRGEQF
>TRBV5-4|TRBJ1-1|TRBD1
ASSLAGGQGAF
>TRBV9|TRBJ2-7|.
ASSGNSVGEQY
>TRBV19|TRBJ1-1|TRBD1
ASSVPGQGMNTEAF
>TRBV24-1|TRBJ1-3|.
ATPPMGSRSGNTIY
>TRBV5-4|TRBJ2-6|.
ASRPAFGANVLT
>TRBV3-1/TRBV3-2|TRBJ1-6|TRBD1
ASSHRDSNSPLH
>TRBV5-5|TRBJ1-5|TRBD1
ASSGGQGNQPQH
>TRBV7-3|TRBJ1-6|.
ASRQNHRVGRHNSPLH
>TRBV5-4|TRBJ1-1|.
ASSAGDRYPAGSEAF
>TRBV19|TRBJ2-2|TRBD1
ASSMGTGGRELF